These 5 T cell receptor beta chains originate from one sample sequenced in a study of identical twins. TCRdb used MiXCR to reprocess the 5' RACE reads, holding one entry per CDR3 protein. The profile covers 600,000 to 850,000 distinct CDR3 sequences, with about 20% appearing a single time and roughly 14% taken by the ten largest. These data were also filed under a second study, of T cells expressing NK-cell markers.

Material: PBMCs. The receptors were sampled from a woman in her late teens or twenties in good health.

This clonotype was seen more than once but under ten times. This chain links TRBV18 with TRBJ1-1; TRBD1 is a possible D gene (5 bases). Germline V gives CDR1 KGHSH, CDR2 LQKENI. The CDR3 has 13 amino acids. V lost 6 bases to trimming and J lost 8 bases, with 16 bases between them. The CDR3 bases are TGTGCCAGCTCTCGAGTCATTGGGGGAGAAGCTTTCTTT. Translated, it gives CASSRVIGGEAFF.

This chain uses TRBV7-2 with TRBJ1-4; D is ambiguous. Germline CDR1 SGHTA, CDR2 FQGNSA. Trimming removed 0 bases from V and 8 bases from J, with 10 bases in between. The CDR3 runs 14 residues. CDR3 loop: CASSLALPGEKLFF. The CDR3 DNA follows: TGTGCCAGCAGCTTAGCCCTCCCGGGGGAAAAACTGTTTTTT.

The chain links TRBV25-1 to TRBJ2-5; 8 nucleotides agree with TRBD1. The length of the CDR3 is 13 residues. V lost 4 bases to trimming and J lost 5 bases; unmatched junction nucleotides: 3. The germline gives CDR1 MGHDK, CDR2 SYGVNS. The DNA of the CDR3 is TGTGCCAGCAGTGCGTACAGGGGGGAGACCCAGTACTTC. Protein product: CASSAYRGETQYF.

V and J are TRBV10-3 and TRBJ2-1; tentatively, D is TRBD2 (5 bases). Trimming stripped 6 bases from V and 5 bases from J, with 8 bases between. Germline V gene data show CDR1 as ENHRY and CDR2 as SYGVKD. The CDR3 is 12 residues long. The CDR3: CAIRDFNNEQFF. DNA for the CDR3: TGTGCCATCAGGGACTTCAACAATGAGCAGTTCTTC.

The sample holds a few counts of this clonotype. The genes are TRBV10-3 and TRBJ2-2, with TRBD1 matching over 8 bases. The CDR3 sequence is 14 residues long. J was trimmed by 2 bases and V by 10 bases; bases with no gene match: 6. Germline assignment: CDR1 ENHRY and CDR2 SYGVKD. CDR3 loop: CATRDRPNTGELFF. The CDR3 DNA reads TGTGCCACCCGGGACAGGCCTAACACCGGGGAGCTGTTTTTT.